These T cell receptor beta chains were read from a single sample in a study of blood T cells in healthy people across ages. TCRdb itself ran the 5' RACE reads through MiXCR, one entry per CDR3 protein. Of 1,500,000 or so distinct CDR3 sequences listed, 59% are singletons. The sequenced sample was blood. All receptors come from a man aged 18 to 29 in good health. Each CDR3 is given with its conserved first and last residue. A D gene is named only where the DNA matches it firmly. Some rows have no size entry. The others give once, few or many, or a class for an expanded clone.

>TRBJ2-2|TRBV6-1|.|.|15
CASSDGAWSTGELFF
TGTGCCAGCAGTGATGGGGCCTGGAGCACCGGGGAGCTGTTTTTT
>TRBJ2-2|TRBV7-2|.|.|12
CARGENTGELFF
TGTGCCAGGGGGGAGAACACCGGGGAGCTGTTTTTT
>TRBJ2-3|TRBV6-2/TRBV6-3|.|.|14
CASSSKSGGGTQYF
TGTGCCAGCAGTTCCAAGTCAGGCGGAGGGACGCAGTATTTT
>TRBJ2-7|TRBV6-1|.|.|15
CASSELRTLGYEQYF
TGTGCCAGCAGTGAATTAAGGACACTAGGCTACGAGCAGTACTTC
>TRBJ2-1|TRBV3-1|TRBD2|.|15
CASTLAGGHLNEQFF
TGTGCCAGCACCCTTGCGGGGGGCCATCTCAATGAGCAGTTCTTC
>TRBJ2-7|TRBV19|.|.|14
CASSRGVRLDEQYF
TGTGCCAGTAGTCGTGGGGTGAGGTTGGACGAGCAGTACTTC
>TRBJ2-3|TRBV20-1|.|.|19
CSARTIRGDGVDSTDTQYF
TGCAGTGCTAGAACAATCAGGGGAGATGGGGTTGATAGCACAGATACGCAGTATTTT
>TRBJ2-1|TRBV6-1|.|.|17
CASSKSSGPSSYNEQFF
TGTGCCAGCAGTAAGAGTTCAGGGCCTAGCTCCTACAATGAGCAGTTCTTC
>TRBJ2-1|TRBV4-1|TRBD2|.|17
CASSQAGPGLVYNEQFF
TGCGCCAGCAGCCAAGCCGGACCGGGACTAGTGTACAATGAGCAGTTCTTC
>TRBJ2-5|TRBV5-1|TRBD2|.|16
CASSTGTSGRWGEQYF
TGCGCCAGCAGCACCGGGACTAGCGGGAGGTGGGGTGAGCAGTACTTC
>TRBJ2-1|TRBV9|TRBD2|.|15
CASSVGSGSYNEQFF
TGTGCCAGCAGCGTAGGAAGCGGGAGCTACAATGAGCAGTTCTTC
>TRBJ1-2|TRBV12-3/TRBV12-4|.|.|13
CASSSDGLYGYTF
TGTGCCAGCAGCTCGGACGGACTATATGGCTACACCTTC
>TRBJ2-7|TRBV5-1|TRBD1|.|16
CAGRFPGQGTNYEQYF
TGCGCCGGCAGGTTTCCGGGACAGGGGACCAACTACGAGCAGTACTTC
>TRBJ2-5|TRBV7-2|.|.|14
CASSLDHGLGEQYF
TGTGCCAGCAGCTTAGACCATGGTTTAGGGGAGCAGTACTTC
>TRBJ2-1|TRBV12-3/TRBV12-4|TRBD1|.|15
CASSRGQGFFNEQFF
TGTGCCAGCAGCCGAGGACAGGGTTTTTTCAATGAGCAGTTCTTC
>TRBJ2-3|TRBV20-1|.|few|17
CSASRYGIRGSTDTQYF
TGCAGTGCTAGCCGGTACGGGATCCGTGGTAGCACAGATACGCAGTATTTT
>TRBJ2-7|TRBV27|.|.|15
CASSFWGTPTWEQYF
TGTGCCAGCAGTTTCTGGGGGACCCCCACCTGGGAGCAGTACTTC
>TRBJ2-3|TRBV10-3|.|few|13
CAAQTGSTDTQYF
TGTGCCGCACAGACAGGTAGCACAGATACGCAGTATTTT
>TRBJ1-3|TRBV27|.|few|13
CASSNRAGNTIYF
TGTGCCAGCAGTAACAGGGCAGGAAACACCATATATTTT
>TRBJ1-1|TRBV29-1|.|few|13
CSVKAPGRLVAFF
TGCAGCGTGAAGGCCCCAGGGCGACTGGTCGCTTTCTTT
>TRBJ2-3|TRBV6-2/TRBV6-3|TRBD1|.|13
CASRETGGVTQYF
TGTGCCAGCCGGGAAACAGGGGGCGTTACGCAGTATTTT
>TRBJ2-3|TRBV7-8|TRBD1|.|17
CASSLPGTGGFTDTQYF
TGTGCCAGCAGCTTGCCGGGGACAGGGGGCTTCACAGATACGCAGTATTTT
>TRBJ2-4|TRBV9|.|.|14
CASSVGGGPGIQYF
TGTGCCAGCAGCGTCGGGGGTGGGCCCGGCATTCAGTACTTC
>TRBJ2-3|TRBV20-1|TRBD1|.|16
CSARNTGTGDEGTQYF
TGCAGTGCCAGAAATACCGGGACAGGGGATGAAGGTACGCAGTATTTT
>TRBJ2-5|TRBV4-3|.|.|15
CASSQGVGTRETQYF
TGCGCCAGCAGCCAAGGCGTCGGAACCCGGGAGACCCAGTACTTC
>TRBJ1-2|TRBV14|TRBD1|.|16
CASSPLGTGPADGYTF
TGTGCCAGCAGCCCATTGGGGACAGGGCCCGCTGATGGCTACACCTTC
>TRBJ2-7|TRBV12-3/TRBV12-4|TRBD1|.|14
CASSRRGRVYEQYF
TGTGCCAGCAGTCGCAGGGGGCGAGTCTACGAGCAGTACTTC
>TRBJ2-2|TRBV6-2/TRBV6-3|TRBD1|.|15
CASNPGTVNTGELFF
TGTGCCAGCAACCCCGGGACAGTGAACACCGGGGAGCTGTTTTTT
>TRBJ2-2|TRBV7-2|.|.|15
CASSLLHGLIGELFF
TGTGCCAGCAGCCTACTCCATGGACTTATCGGGGAGCTGTTTTTT
>TRBJ2-7|TRBV27|TRBD2|few|14
CASSFGLAVYEQYF
TGTGCCAGCAGTTTCGGCCTAGCGGTTTACGAGCAGTACTTC
>TRBJ1-1|TRBV20-1|.|few|14
CSAMDGSMNTEAFF
TGCAGTGCTATGGACGGATCCATGAACACTGAAGCTTTCTTT
>TRBJ2-7|TRBV7-2|.|many|15
CASSLDPRSSYEQYF
TGTGCCAGCAGCTTAGACCCCAGGAGCTCCTACGAGCAGTACTTC
>TRBJ1-4|TRBV7-9|TRBD1|few|18
CASSSRTGGILTNEKLFF
TGTGCCAGCAGCTCGAGGACAGGGGGGATTTTGACTAATGAAAAACTGTTTTTT
>TRBJ1-1|TRBV7-9|.|.|14
CASSDLTGTTEAFF
TGTGCCAGCAGCGACCTGACGGGGACGACTGAAGCTTTCTTT
>TRBJ2-1|TRBV4-1|.|.|16
CACSHSGRGSYNEQFF
TGCGCCTGCAGCCATTCGGGACGGGGATCCTACAATGAGCAGTTCTTC
>TRBJ2-5|TRBV7-2|TRBD1|.|14
CASTRGMDQATQYF
TGTGCCTCTACCAGGGGGATGGACCAAGCGACCCAGTACTTC
>TRBJ2-7|TRBV20-1|.|few|15
CSARAVGRDRYEQYF
TGCAGTGCTAGAGCAGTCGGCAGGGATCGGTACGAGCAGTACTTC
>TRBJ1-4|TRBV20-1|.|.|14
CSATTGDPNEKLFF
TGCAGTGCCACGACTGGTGATCCTAATGAAAAACTGTTTTTT
>TRBJ2-3|TRBV29-1|.|.|13
CSVEQGGGDTQYF
TGCAGCGTTGAGCAGGGGGGGGGAGATACGCAGTATTTT
>TRBJ2-6|TRBV6-1|.|.|16
CASNLDGNSGANVLTF
TGTGCCAGCAACTTGGACGGCAACTCTGGGGCCAACGTCCTGACTTTC